The clone carrying this TCR beta chain was counted at least ten times. Its antigen is not identified. TCRdb reanalysed the 5' RACE reads using MiXCR and keeps one entry per CDR3 protein. The sample carries 300,000 to 350,000 distinct CDR3 sequences, 14% recorded once. The sample comes from a study of T-cell memory formation after mild COVID-19. Study-level results: The study found contracting CD4+ clones mainly in CM and EM and contracting CD8+ clones in EMRA.

Trimming removed 0 bases from V and 1 base from J, with 12 bases in between. The CDR3 is made up of 17 amino acids. Per the germline V gene, CDR1 is SEHNR and CDR2 is FQNEAQ (reference sequence). The chain is built from TRBV7-9 and TRBJ2-2, with D perhaps TRBD1 (7 bases). Source material: PBMCs or a T cell subset sorted from them (not recorded which). This receptor was identified in a young man who had mild COVID-19 (a few samples of this study predate the infection). Cell type and time point are not known. The CDR3 reads CASSLAWGDRNTGELFF. In DNA form, the CDR3 reads TGTGCCAGCAGCTTAGCTTGGGGGGACAGGAACACCGGGGAGCTGTTTTTT.